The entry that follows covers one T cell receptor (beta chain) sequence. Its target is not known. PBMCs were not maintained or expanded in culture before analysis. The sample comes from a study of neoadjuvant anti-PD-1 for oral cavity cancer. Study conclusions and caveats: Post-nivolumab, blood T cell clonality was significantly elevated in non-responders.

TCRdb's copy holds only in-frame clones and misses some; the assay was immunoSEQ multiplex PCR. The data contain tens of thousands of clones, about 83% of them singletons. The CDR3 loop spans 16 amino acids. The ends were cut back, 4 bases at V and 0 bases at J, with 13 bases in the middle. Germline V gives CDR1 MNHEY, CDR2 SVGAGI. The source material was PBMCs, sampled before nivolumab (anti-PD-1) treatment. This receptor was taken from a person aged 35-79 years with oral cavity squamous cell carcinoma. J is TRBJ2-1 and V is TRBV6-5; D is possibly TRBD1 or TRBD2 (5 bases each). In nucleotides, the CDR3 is TGTGCCAGCAGTTCTCCCAGGGAGAGCTCCTACAATGAGCAGTTCTTC. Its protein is CASSSPRESSYNEQFF.